This T cell receptor beta chain derives from a study of control samples from healthy donors and cancer patients. Measured with immunoSEQ multiplex PCR; TCRdb has only the in-frame clones, and not every one. Its clone listing holds approximately 190,000 clones. The sample was blood. This clonotype was obtained from a woman in her 30s in good health.

The CDR3: CASSYGLAGNNEQFF. CDR3 in DNA: TGTGCCAGCAGTTACGGACTAGCGGGAAACAATGAGCAGTTCTTC. This chain connects TRBV6-5 to TRBJ2-1; 12 positions agree with TRBD2. Per the germline V gene, CDR1 is MNHEY and CDR2 is SVGAGI. The CDR3 is 15 residues long. V was pared by 2 bases and J by 5 bases, with 1 base of the junction left unmatched.